These 10 T cell receptor beta chains originate from one sample sequenced in a study of patients and donors after allogeneic stem cell transplantation. TCRdb re-derived calls from the RT-PCR reads in MiXCR, one entry per CDR3 protein. Among some 960,000 distinct CDR3 sequences listed, approximately 18% were seen once. Material: blood, either unsorted or a sorted T cell fraction (not recorded which). These receptor sequences come from a human donor who was either an allogeneic HSCT recipient or a stem cell or donor lymphocyte infusion donor (not recorded which). It is not recorded whose cells these are; they may come from a transplant donor.

The gene calls are TRBV9 and TRBJ1-2, with D tentatively TRBD1 (5 bases). Germline CDR1 reads SGDLS; CDR2 reads YYNGEE. The germline V and J ends were trimmed by 3 bases and 7 bases, with 25 bases remaining between them. CDR3 length equals 17 residues. CDR3 sequence reads: CASSAPSGDPPEGGYTF. In DNA form, the CDR3 reads TGTGCCAGCAGCGCTCCCTCCGGGGACCCCCCCGAGGGTGGCTACACCTTC.

Comment on this clonotype: A much larger clone differs from this one at a single base, so this may be a read error. The chain has TRBV10-3 and TRBJ2-2; no definite D call. The CDR3 has 15 amino acids. Germline CDR1 reads ENHRY; CDR2 reads SYGVKD. The CDR3 DNA is TGTACCATCAGTGTCTCTAAATCGAACACCGGGGAGCTGTTTTTT. Translating gives CTISVSKSNTGELFF.

This clonotype occurred a few times. The rearrangement links TRBV15 to TRBJ1-1; D is perhaps TRBD1 (6 bases). Trimming took 4 bases from V and 3 from J, leaving 9 bases between them. CDR3 length: 13 amino acids. CDR1 is LNHNV and CDR2 is YYDKDF in the germline V gene (reference sequence). CDR3 sequence reads: CATSKRGYTEAFF. Written as DNA, the CDR3 is TGTGCCACCAGCAAAAGGGGGTACACTGAAGCTTTCTTT. Combining the CDR3 with reference TRBV15 and TRBJ1-1 gives the whole variable domain DAMVIQNPRYQVTQFGKPVTLSCSQTLNHNVMYWYQQKSSQAPKLLFHYYDKDFNNEADTPDNFQSRRPNTSFCFLDIRSPGLGDTAMYLCATSKRGYTEAFFGQGTRLTVV.

This clonotype came up many times. Compared with germline, one end of the junction differs, possibly owing to a read error. The chain carries TRBV7-7 and TRBJ2-5; TRBD2 agrees at 7 bases. CDR3 length: 16 residues. Germline assignment: CDR1 SSHAT and CDR2 FNYEAQ (reference sequence). Here the CDR3 DNA reads TGTGCTAGCAGCTTTCTAGCGGCTACCAAGGGGGAGACCCAGTACTTC. Amino acids: CASSFLAATKGETQYF.

The CDR3 here is CSAHKQGINYNEQFF. CDR3 coding DNA: TGCAGCGCGCATAAACAGGGGATTAACTACAATGAGCAGTTCTTC. The genes are TRBV29-1 and TRBJ2-1; 7 bases match TRBD1. The ends lost 7 bases at V and 3 bases at J; junction bases unmatched: 12. Germline V gives CDR1 SQVTM, CDR2 ANQGSEA. The CDR3 contains 15 residues.

The genes are TRBV11-1 and TRBJ2-7, with 12 bases aligning to TRBD2. From germline, CDR1 is SGHAT and CDR2 FQDESV (reference sequence). This CDR3 has 18 residues. V lost 0 bases, J lost 0 bases, and 6 bases stayed unmatched. The CDR3 reads CASSLAITSGRTSYEQYF. CDR3 nucleotides: TGTGCCAGCAGCTTAGCGATCACTAGCGGGAGGACCTCCTACGAGCAGTACTTC.

The V call is TRBV12-3 or TRBV12-4, the J call TRBJ1-1; no firm D call. The germline V and J ends were trimmed by 4 bases and 7 bases, with 10 bases remaining between them. The CDR3 runs 12 residues. CDR3 DNA sequence: TGTGCCAGCAGTTATGGGAAGGGTGAAGCTTTCTTT. This codes for CASSYGKGEAFF.

This clonotype was seen ten or more times. The chain is built from TRBV18 and TRBJ1-6; no clear D gene. The CDR3 is made up of 14 amino acids. Germline V gene data show CDR1 as KGHSH and CDR2 as LQKENI. V was pared by 2 bases and J by 7 bases, with 9 bases between. The CDR3 bases are TGTGCCAGCTCACCAACTAGTGCCAATTCACCCCTCCACTTT. This codes for CASSPTSANSPLHF.

The chain combines TRBV15 with TRBJ2-7, with D possibly TRBD1 on 5 matching bases. The V end lost 0 bases, the J end lost 3 bases, and 9 bases lay between the germline ends. The length of the CDR3 is 14 residues. Germline loops: CDR1 LNHNV, CDR2 YYDKDF (reference sequence). The CDR3 spells CATSRDLQDYEQYF. The CDR3 DNA is TGTGCCACCAGCAGAGATCTACAGGACTACGAGCAGTACTTC.

This clonotype was detected many times. V gene TRBV7-2 combines with J gene TRBJ1-5; D call uncertain. V lost 5 bases, J lost 0 bases, and 8 bases lay in between. The CDR3 runs 14 residues. From germline, CDR1 is SGHTA and CDR2 FQGNSA. For the CDR3, the DNA is TGTGCCAGCAGCCGAGACACTAGCAATCAGCCCCAGCATTTT. Amino acid sequence: CASSRDTSNQPQHF.